This T cell receptor (beta chain) was captured in a study of response to subunit inactivated influenza vaccine. In TCRdb, the RT-PCR reads were re-called with MiXCR into one record per CDR3 protein. The data hold about 780,000 distinct CDR3 sequences, with around 20% observed a single time. V dropped 2 bases and J dropped 1; count of bases not matched to a gene: 9. Germline CDR1 reads LGHNA; CDR2 reads YNFKEQ. This CDR3 has 17 amino acids. Overall study findings and caveats: Each seasonal influenza vaccination recruits few new T cells, the authors suggested.

Remarks on this clonotype: Its antigen is not identified.

The chain recombines TRBV4-2 with TRBJ2-7, with 9 positions matching TRBD2. This material consisted of PBMCs from blood, taken more than 4 days after vaccination. The receptor was isolated from a man aged 45 to 65 who received an inactivated influenza vaccine. The CDR3 DNA reads TGTGCCAGCAGCCAAAGTATTCCGGGACTAGCATCCTACGAGCAGTACTTC. Translated: CASSQSIPGLASYEQYF.